This T cell receptor beta chain was recovered during a study of T cell responses to AZD1222 COVID-19 vaccine. General observations from the study: Baseline seropositivity characterized only a handful of AZD1222 recipients. At 160-218 and 743-854, vaccine-associated CD4 TCRs were dominant, and they spanned spike. Possibly, clonal diversity was underestimated; donors were largely white British and included more females. Repertoire sampling was restricted to post-peak T cell response timepoints.

Here immunoSEQ multiplex PCR was the method, and the copy in TCRdb shows in-frame clones only, minus some. The sample carries around 56,000 clones, around 92% recorded once. With regard to this clone: The antigen is undetermined.

The starting material was peripheral blood, obtained 28 days after the second AZD1222 dose. The sequence was collected from an adult who received the AZD1222 COVID-19 vaccine.

DNA of the CDR3: TGTGCCAGCACCACAAGGGGTGATTTGTCACCCCTCCACTTT. Translating it yields CASTTRGDLSPLHF. V gene TRBV6-5 combines with J gene TRBJ1-6; possibly TRBD1 for D (5 bases). Trimming shortened V by 7 bases and J by 10 bases, and 17 bases separated the two germline ends. The CDR3 runs to 14 residues. Germline V lookup: CDR1 MNHEY, CDR2 SVGAGI.